Listed here are 12 T cell receptor beta chains from one sample, sequenced in a study of sequential checkpoint blockade in melanoma. Here immunoSEQ multiplex PCR was the method, and the copy in TCRdb shows in-frame clones only, minus some. Of thousands of clones in the sample, 20% to 25% were seen once. As to treatment: randomized to nivolumab then ipilimumab (arm A) or the reverse (arm B). The sequencing used tumor tissue (inferred from file names), collected from a patient given nivolumab and ipilimumab in sequence. The source is a human patient with melanoma. Some clones in this sample may be carry-over from other donors' samples.

This clone was seen only a few times. CDR3 in DNA: TGTGCCAGCAAAGAGGGGGGGGCAAATTCACCCCTCCACTTT. This encodes CASKEGGANSPLHF. V and J are TRBV6-8 and TRBJ1-6; D may be TRBD1 (6 bases). V was cut by 7 bases and J by 7 bases, with 14 bases left in between. The CDR3 covers 14 residues. Germline lookup yields CDR1 MNHGY and CDR2 SAAAGT.

This clone was detected ten times or more. This sequence joins TRBV11-3 and TRBJ2-7; either TRBD1 or TRBD2 may supply D (5 bases each). Trimming took off 1 base at V and 0 bases at J, with 10 bases between the two ends. Germline V lookup: CDR1 SGHNT, CDR2 YENEEA. The CDR3 consists of 15 residues. The CDR3 sequence is CASSLGPGPSYEQYF. The CDR3, as DNA: TGTGCCAGCAGCTTAGGCCCGGGGCCCTCCTACGAGCAGTACTTC.

The chain couples TRBV10-2 to TRBJ2-5, with TRBD2 identical over 7 bases. V shed 10 bases, J shed 2 bases, and the junction held 7 bases outside the gene matches. The CDR3 sequence is 13 residues long. Germline V CDR1 and CDR2: WSHSY, SAAADI. The CDR3 loop reads CATGTTKQETQYF. CDR3 nucleotides: TGCGCCACCGGGACTACCAAGCAAGAGACCCAGTACTTC.

This chain links TRBV9 with TRBJ1-2; 10 nucleotides line up with TRBD1. Trimming took 5 bases from V and 2 from J; bases not matched to a gene: 12. The germline CDR1 and CDR2 sequences are SGDLS and YYNGEE. The CDR3 has 17 residues. In DNA, the CDR3 is TGTGCCAGCAGGAGGGACCCGGGACAGGGGACGAACTATGGCTACACCTTC. It encodes CASRRDPGQGTNYGYTF.

This clone was seen repeatedly, ten times or more. The J gene is TRBJ2-5, the V gene TRBV11-3; either TRBD1 or TRBD2 may supply D (5 bases each). V dropped 5 bases and J dropped 4 bases, with 14 bases sitting between them. In germline, CDR1 is SGHNT, CDR2 YENEEA. CDR3 length equals 14 residues. CDR3 nucleotide sequence: TGTGCCAGCAGCCAACGGGACCCGTCAGAGACCCAGTACTTC. Amino acid sequence: CASSQRDPSETQYF.

The rearrangement uses TRBV5-1 and TRBJ1-1; TRBD1 matches 8 bases. With V trimmed by 2 bases and J by 5 bases, 14 bases remained unmatched. Germline V lookup: CDR1 SGHRS, CDR2 YFSETQ. This CDR3 has 17 amino acids. CDR3 in DNA: TGCGCCAGCAGCTTATCGACAGGGGCCGGATTGGTGACTGAAGCTTTCTTT. Protein: CASSLSTGAGLVTEAFF.

This clone occurred a few times. This chain joins TRBV23-1 and TRBJ2-3, with D perhaps being TRBD1 or TRBD2 (6 bases each). Being an ORF, TRBV23-1 has a function that is uncertain. The CDR3 has 16 amino acids. V was cut by 6 bases and J by 3 bases, with 19 bases left in between. The DNA of the CDR3 is TGCGCCAGCAGCCAAGTTCTGGGGGGCCGTACAGATACGCAGTATTTT. Amino acid sequence: CASSQVLGGRTDTQYF.

This clone was detected a few times. This chain links TRBV18 with TRBJ1-1; 8 bases match TRBD1. Losses at the gene ends were 6 bases for V and 2 bases for J; bases not matched to a gene: 5. Germline V gives CDR1 KGHSH, CDR2 LQKENI. This CDR3 has 14 residues. CDR3 loop: CASSPGQGNTEAFF. Written as DNA, the CDR3 is TGTGCCAGCTCCCCCGGACAGGGAAACACTGAAGCTTTCTTT.

In this sample, this clone turned up many times. The J gene is TRBJ2-7, the V gene TRBV11-3, with D possibly matching TRBD1 (5 bases). V shed 2 bases and J shed 4 bases, with 12 bases lying between them. Germline loops: CDR1 SGHNT, CDR2 YENEEA. The CDR3 consists of 14 residues. The CDR3 reads CASSLQQGRYEQYF. The CDR3 DNA sequence: TGTGCCAGCAGCTTACAGCAGGGCCGGTACGAGCAGTACTTC.

Within the sample, this clone is large. V is TRBV6-8 and J is TRBJ1-1; D call uncertain. Looked up from germline, CDR1 is MNHGY and CDR2 is SAAAGT. The CDR3 has 12 residues. V shed 2 bases and J shed 3 bases, with 4 bases lying between them. The CDR3: CASSYGDTEAFF. The CDR3 DNA is TGTGCCAGCAGTTACGGGGACACTGAAGCTTTCTTT.

This clone was recorded only once. The chain recombines TRBV19 with TRBJ1-5; the match to TRBD1 covers 7 bases. CDR3 length: 16 residues. Germline values: CDR1 LNHDA, CDR2 SQIVND (reference sequence). Trimming took 5 bases from V and 4 from J; bases not matched to a gene: 11. CDR3 sequence: CASSVQTGYGNQPQHF. The DNA of the CDR3 is TGTGCCAGTAGTGTTCAGACAGGGTACGGGAATCAGCCCCAGCATTTT. Variable domain in full (rest from reference TRBV19 and TRBJ1-5): DGGITQSPKYLFRKEGQNVTLSCEQNLNHDAMYWYRQDPGQGLRLIYYSQIVNDFQKGDIAEGYSVSREKKESFPLTVTSAQKNPTAFYLCASSVQTGYGNQPQHFGDGTRLSIL.

The gene calls are TRBV29-1 and TRBJ2-3; 7 bases map to TRBD2. Trimming at V came to 4 bases and at J to 2 bases, leaving 3 bases not matched to a gene. Germline V gene lookup returns CDR1 SQVTM and CDR2 ANQGSEA. The CDR3 contains 13 residues. CDR3 loop: CSVGGGITDTQYF. The CDR3 DNA is TGCAGCGTTGGGGGGGGGATCACAGATACGCAGTATTTT.